This is a list of T cell receptor beta chains from one sample in a study of T cell responses to AZD1222 COVID-19 vaccine. Here immunoSEQ multiplex PCR was the method, and the copy in TCRdb shows in-frame clones only, minus some. The profile covers about 130,000 clones, with 80% to 95% appearing a single time and 0.9% to 1.4% taken by the ten largest. The sample was peripheral blood, taken 28 days after the second AZD1222 dose. These TCRs come from an adult who received the AZD1222 COVID-19 vaccine. Each CDR3 is given with its conserved first and last residue. A D gene is named only where the DNA matches it firmly. A clone size is listed for some rows: how often the clone was seen (once, few, many), or a class if it is expanded.

J gene: TRBJ1-1; V gene: TRBV21-1; D gene: .; clone size: .; CDR3 protein: CASSKGWLDTEAFF; CDR3 DNA: TGTGCCAGCAGCAAAGGGTGGCTGGACACTGAAGCTTTCTTT
J gene: TRBJ1-3; V gene: TRBV12-5; D gene: TRBD1; clone size: once; CDR3 protein: CASGLGGQGSGNTIYF; CDR3 DNA: TGTGCTAGTGGTTTGGGAGGACAGGGCTCTGGAAACACCATATATTTT
J gene: TRBJ2-5; V gene: TRBV27; D gene: .; clone size: .; CDR3 protein: CASSFLSGRETQYF; CDR3 DNA: TGTGCCAGCAGTTTTTTGTCAGGGAGAGAGACCCAGTACTTC
J gene: TRBJ1-2; V gene: TRBV19; D gene: TRBD1; clone size: .; CDR3 protein: CASSPQPGGAYGYTF; CDR3 DNA: TGTGCCAGTAGTCCCCAGCCAGGGGGCGCTTATGGCTACACCTTC
J gene: TRBJ1-6; V gene: TRBV6-5; D gene: .; clone size: .; CDR3 protein: CASSWHSSDYNSPLHF; CDR3 DNA: TGTGCCAGCAGTTGGCACAGTTCGGACTATAATTCACCCCTCCACTTT
J gene: TRBJ2-1; V gene: TRBV6-5; D gene: .; clone size: .; CDR3 protein: CASTGGANNEQFF; CDR3 DNA: TGTGCCAGCACCGGAGGGGCCAACAATGAGCAGTTCTTC
J gene: TRBJ2-7; V gene: TRBV10-3; D gene: TRBD2; clone size: .; CDR3 protein: CAISVGLAGGYEQYF; CDR3 DNA: TGTGCCATCAGTGTAGGACTAGCGGGAGGCTACGAGCAGTACTTC
J gene: TRBJ2-7; V gene: TRBV14; D gene: .; clone size: .; CDR3 protein: CASRPGVSYEQYF; CDR3 DNA: TGTGCCAGCAGGCCAGGGGTCTCCTACGAGCAGTACTTC
J gene: TRBJ2-1; V gene: TRBV5-4; D gene: TRBD1; clone size: .; CDR3 protein: CASSPQGAGGEQFF; CDR3 DNA: TGTGCCAGCAGCCCTCAGGGGGCAGGGGGTGAGCAGTTCTTC
J gene: TRBJ1-2; V gene: TRBV19; D gene: .; clone size: once; CDR3 protein: CASSRTEGYTF; CDR3 DNA: TGTGCCAGTAGCAGGACAGAGGGCTACACCTTC
J gene: TRBJ1-3; V gene: TRBV15; D gene: .; clone size: .; CDR3 protein: CATSRAWGRGLGNTIYF; CDR3 DNA: TGTGCCACCAGCAGAGCTTGGGGACGGGGGCTTGGAAACACCATATATTTT
J gene: TRBJ1-5; V gene: TRBV5-5; D gene: TRBD1; clone size: .; CDR3 protein: CASSLGGTGSQPQHF; CDR3 DNA: TGTGCCAGCAGCTTAGGGGGGACAGGGAGTCAGCCCCAGCATTTT
J gene: TRBJ1-5; V gene: TRBV6-5; D gene: TRBD1; clone size: .; CDR3 protein: CASSRTGGNQPQHF; CDR3 DNA: TGTGCCAGCAGTCGGACAGGGGGAAACCAGCCCCAGCATTTT
J gene: TRBJ1-1; V gene: TRBV7-9; D gene: .; clone size: .; CDR3 protein: CASSSLNGGRTEAFF; CDR3 DNA: TGTGCCAGCAGCTCCCTTAATGGGGGACGCACTGAAGCTTTCTTT
J gene: TRBJ1-1; V gene: TRBV11-3; D gene: .; clone size: .; CDR3 protein: CASSLDAGAGEAFF; CDR3 DNA: TGTGCCAGCAGCTTAGACGCAGGGGCGGGAGAAGCTTTCTTT
J gene: TRBJ2-1; V gene: TRBV27; D gene: TRBD2; clone size: .; CDR3 protein: CASSRGLAGYNEQFF; CDR3 DNA: TGTGCCAGCAGTCGGGGACTAGCAGGCTACAATGAGCAGTTCTTC
J gene: TRBJ1-1; V gene: TRBV19; D gene: TRBD1; clone size: .; CDR3 protein: CASSIQGATEAFF; CDR3 DNA: TGTGCCAGTAGTATCCAGGGGGCAACTGAAGCTTTCTTT
J gene: TRBJ1-5; V gene: TRBV3-1/TRBV3-2; D gene: .; clone size: .; CDR3 protein: CASSQDRERAQHF; CDR3 DNA: TGTGCCAGCAGCCAAGACAGGGAGCGGGCCCAGCATTTT
J gene: TRBJ2-3; V gene: TRBV6-5; D gene: .; clone size: .; CDR3 protein: CASSYRSPTDTQYF; CDR3 DNA: TGTGCCAGCAGTTACCGAAGTCCCACAGATACGCAGTATTTT
J gene: TRBJ2-3; V gene: TRBV19; D gene: .; clone size: .; CDR3 protein: CASRARDTISTDTQYF; CDR3 DNA: TGTGCCAGTAGGGCACGGGACACCATTAGCACAGATACGCAGTATTTT
J gene: TRBJ1-5; V gene: TRBV12-3/TRBV12-4; D gene: .; clone size: .; CDR3 protein: CASSLSQPQHF; CDR3 DNA: TGTGCCAGCAGTCTCAGTCAGCCCCAGCATTTT
J gene: TRBJ2-7; V gene: TRBV15; D gene: TRBD2; clone size: .; CDR3 protein: CATSPHLAGARYEQYF; CDR3 DNA: TGTGCCACCAGCCCTCACTTAGCGGGAGCGCGCTACGAGCAGTACTTC
J gene: TRBJ1-5; V gene: TRBV5-4; D gene: .; clone size: .; CDR3 protein: CASSSGGDQPQHF; CDR3 DNA: TGTGCCAGCAGCTCTGGGGGGGATCAGCCCCAGCATTTT
J gene: TRBJ2-2; V gene: TRBV7-3; D gene: .; clone size: .; CDR3 protein: CASRGVNTGELFF; CDR3 DNA: TGTGCCAGCAGGGGGGTTAACACCGGGGAGCTGTTTTTT
J gene: TRBJ1-4; V gene: TRBV14; D gene: .; clone size: .; CDR3 protein: CASSLQIATNEKLFF; CDR3 DNA: TGTGCCAGCAGCTTACAGATTGCAACTAATGAAAAACTGTTTTTT
J gene: TRBJ2-1; V gene: TRBV7-3; D gene: .; clone size: .; CDR3 protein: CATATGPLAGYNEQFF; CDR3 DNA: TGTGCCACCGCTACAGGGCCGCTTGCTGGCTACAATGAGCAGTTCTTC
J gene: TRBJ1-3; V gene: TRBV30; D gene: .; clone size: .; CDR3 protein: CAWIRVGAGNTIYF; CDR3 DNA: TGTGCCTGGATTCGTGTAGGGGCTGGAAACACCATATATTTT
J gene: TRBJ1-2; V gene: TRBV21-1; D gene: .; clone size: .; CDR3 protein: CASSSHRDRQRRSYGYTF; CDR3 DNA: TGTGCCAGCAGCTCTCACCGGGACCGCCAGAGAAGAAGCTATGGCTACACCTTC
J gene: TRBJ2-5; V gene: TRBV11-2; D gene: TRBD2; clone size: .; CDR3 protein: CASSLGASGGAGETQYF; CDR3 DNA: TGTGCCAGCAGCTTGGGAGCTAGCGGGGGGGCCGGAGAGACCCAGTACTTC
J gene: TRBJ2-7; V gene: TRBV9; D gene: .; clone size: .; CDR3 protein: CASSVSAASYEQYF; CDR3 DNA: TGTGCCAGCAGCGTAAGTGCGGCCTCCTACGAGCAGTACTTC
J gene: TRBJ2-5; V gene: TRBV5-5; D gene: .; clone size: .; CDR3 protein: CASSLGQEQETQYF; CDR3 DNA: TGTGCCAGCAGCTTGGGACAGGAGCAAGAGACCCAGTACTTC
J gene: TRBJ1-1; V gene: TRBV2; D gene: .; clone size: once; CDR3 protein: CASSLDSIEAFF; CDR3 DNA: TGTGCCAGCAGTCTGGACAGTATTGAAGCTTTCTTT
J gene: TRBJ2-3; V gene: TRBV4-3; D gene: TRBD2; clone size: .; CDR3 protein: CASSQNALAGLGTQYF; CDR3 DNA: TGCGCCAGCAGCCAAAACGCACTAGCGGGACTCGGTACGCAGTATTTT
J gene: TRBJ1-6; V gene: TRBV12-2; D gene: .; clone size: .; CDR3 protein: CASRPSGDPYFSSYNSPLHF; CDR3 DNA: TGTGCAAGTCGCCCCAGCGGGGATCCCTACTTTAGCTCCTATAATTCACCCCTCCACTTT
J gene: TRBJ1-6; V gene: TRBV7-3; D gene: .; clone size: .; CDR3 protein: CASSLDRPSSPLHF; CDR3 DNA: TGTGCCAGCAGCTTAGACAGGCCCTCTTCACCCCTCCACTTT
J gene: TRBJ2-3; V gene: TRBV27; D gene: .; clone size: .; CDR3 protein: CASSPQVRGTDTQYF; CDR3 DNA: TGTGCCAGCAGCCCCCAGGTAAGGGGCACAGATACGCAGTATTTT
J gene: TRBJ1-1; V gene: TRBV6-2/TRBV6-3; D gene: TRBD1; clone size: .; CDR3 protein: CASSRGPTGPMNTEAFF; CDR3 DNA: TGTGCCAGCAGCCGTGGTCCGACAGGGCCCATGAACACTGAAGCTTTCTTT
J gene: TRBJ1-1; V gene: TRBV7-8; D gene: .; clone size: .; CDR3 protein: CASSLHGADNLFIAFF; CDR3 DNA: TGTGCCAGCAGCTTACATGGGGCGGACAATCTGTTTATCGCTTTCTTT
J gene: TRBJ2-3; V gene: TRBV6-2/TRBV6-3; D gene: TRBD2; clone size: .; CDR3 protein: CASSYSSGGVARDTQYF; CDR3 DNA: TGTGCCAGCAGTTACTCTAGCGGGGGAGTAGCAAGGGATACGCAGTATTTT
J gene: TRBJ1-1; V gene: TRBV7-9; D gene: TRBD1; clone size: .; CDR3 protein: CASSLVRDRGPENTEAFF; CDR3 DNA: TGTGCCAGCAGCTTAGTTAGGGACAGGGGGCCCGAGAACACTGAAGCTTTCTTT
J gene: TRBJ1-2; V gene: TRBV3-1/TRBV3-2; D gene: TRBD1; clone size: once; CDR3 protein: CASSQDRTGSYGYTF; CDR3 DNA: TGTGCCAGCAGCCAAGACCGGACAGGATCCTATGGCTACACCTTC
J gene: TRBJ2-3; V gene: TRBV7-2; D gene: .; clone size: .; CDR3 protein: CASSLRSTQYF; CDR3 DNA: TGTGCCAGCAGCTTACGGAGTACGCAGTATTTT
J gene: TRBJ2-7; V gene: TRBV28; D gene: .; clone size: once; CDR3 protein: CASIGGTRYIEQYF; CDR3 DNA: TGTGCCAGCATAGGGGGGACCCGATATATCGAGCAGTACTTC
J gene: TRBJ2-5; V gene: TRBV29-1; D gene: TRBD1; clone size: .; CDR3 protein: CSTTGDETQYF; CDR3 DNA: TGCAGCACGACAGGGGACGAGACCCAGTACTTC
J gene: TRBJ1-3; V gene: TRBV3-1/TRBV3-2; D gene: .; clone size: .; CDR3 protein: CASSPSTIQGKGYTIYF; CDR3 DNA: TGTGCCAGCAGCCCGAGTACAATACAGGGTAAGGGATACACCATATATTTT
J gene: TRBJ1-2; V gene: TRBV19; D gene: .; clone size: .; CDR3 protein: CASSIRSEYGYTF; CDR3 DNA: TGTGCCAGTAGTATTCGGTCGGAATATGGCTACACCTTC
J gene: TRBJ1-2; V gene: TRBV4-1; D gene: .; clone size: .; CDR3 protein: CASSLPGEAYGYTF; CDR3 DNA: TGCGCCAGCAGCCTCCCGGGAGAGGCCTATGGCTACACCTTC
J gene: TRBJ1-1; V gene: TRBV18; D gene: TRBD1; clone size: .; CDR3 protein: CASSPPVSGGRTEAFF; CDR3 DNA: TGTGCCAGCTCACCACCGGTTTCAGGGGGCCGCACTGAAGCTTTCTTT
J gene: TRBJ2-1; V gene: TRBV7-9; D gene: .; clone size: .; CDR3 protein: CASSLGQTFDEQFF; CDR3 DNA: TGTGCCAGCAGCTTAGGCCAGACTTTCGATGAGCAGTTCTTC
J gene: TRBJ2-2; V gene: TRBV7-3; D gene: TRBD2; clone size: .; CDR3 protein: CASSQIGTSPGELFF; CDR3 DNA: TGTGCCAGCAGCCAAATAGGGACTAGCCCCGGGGAGCTGTTTTTT
J gene: TRBJ1-4; V gene: TRBV7-6; D gene: TRBD1; clone size: .; CDR3 protein: CASSLGQGRTNEKLFF; CDR3 DNA: TGTGCCAGCAGCTTAGGACAGGGGAGGACTAATGAAAAACTGTTTTTT
J gene: TRBJ1-4; V gene: TRBV7-8; D gene: TRBD1; clone size: .; CDR3 protein: CASSLSRTGVIGNEKLFF; CDR3 DNA: TGTGCCAGCAGCTTATCGAGGACAGGGGTTATTGGTAATGAAAAACTGTTTTTT
J gene: TRBJ2-3; V gene: TRBV7-2; D gene: .; clone size: .; CDR3 protein: CASSLQQGTLQYF; CDR3 DNA: TGTGCCAGCAGCTTACAACAGGGGACTCTCCAGTATTTT
J gene: TRBJ1-5; V gene: TRBV2; D gene: .; clone size: .; CDR3 protein: CASSERTIHQPQHF; CDR3 DNA: TGTGCCAGCAGTGAACGCACAATCCATCAGCCCCAGCATTTT
J gene: TRBJ1-5; V gene: TRBV3-1/TRBV3-2; D gene: .; clone size: once; CDR3 protein: CASSLQSSNQPQHF; CDR3 DNA: TGTGCCAGCAGCCTTCAGTCCAGCAATCAGCCCCAGCATTTT
J gene: TRBJ2-3; V gene: TRBV7-9; D gene: .; clone size: .; CDR3 protein: CASSLILGPGGTDTQYF; CDR3 DNA: TGTGCCAGCAGCTTAATTCTAGGTCCAGGGGGCACAGATACGCAGTATTTT
J gene: TRBJ1-5; V gene: TRBV20-1; D gene: .; clone size: .; CDR3 protein: CSASKEYSNQPQHF; CDR3 DNA: TGCAGTGCTAGTAAGGAATATAGCAATCAGCCCCAGCATTTT
J gene: TRBJ2-1; V gene: TRBV5-1; D gene: .; clone size: .; CDR3 protein: CASSLDLATAEQFF; CDR3 DNA: TGCGCCAGCAGCCTAGACCTAGCGACGGCTGAGCAGTTCTTC
J gene: TRBJ1-2; V gene: TRBV2; D gene: .; clone size: .; CDR3 protein: CASSSQGRNYGYTF; CDR3 DNA: TGTGCCAGCAGCTCCCAGGGACGTAACTATGGCTACACCTTC
J gene: TRBJ1-5; V gene: TRBV24-1; D gene: .; clone size: .; CDR3 protein: CATMVAQGLQPQHF; CDR3 DNA: TGTGCCACCATGGTCGCACAGGGATTGCAGCCCCAGCATTTT